Following are 5 T cell receptor beta chains from one sample sequenced in a study of blood T cells in healthy people across ages. A second PCR, run for roughly 7 to 11 cycles, used a sample-barcoded 5' primer plus a J-beta primer mix. Using its own MiXCR run on the 5' RACE reads, TCRdb lists one record per CDR3 protein. The top ten hold around 23% of the sample, which has some 1,800,000 distinct CDR3 sequences, 39% seen once. Sequencing was carried out using blood. All receptors come from a human donor in good health.

This clonotype came up a few times. This chain uses TRBV7-9 with TRBJ1-5; D is unresolved. This CDR3 is 12 amino acids long. Between the trimmed V and J ends, which lost 5 bases and 12 bases, there was a span of 14 bases. CDR1 and CDR2 (germline): SEHNR, FQNEAQ (reference sequence). The CDR3: CASSNRSADQHF. In DNA form, the CDR3 reads TGTGCCAGCAGCAACCGTTCCGCCGACCAGCATTTT.

A few counts support this clonotype. V and J are TRBV18 and TRBJ2-7; D unclear. This CDR3 is built from 14 residues. Germline assignment: CDR1 KGHSH and CDR2 LQKENI. Trimming cost V 2 bases and J 7 bases, with 15 bases left between them. As DNA, the CDR3 is TGTGCCAGCTCACCAGTCCCCCCCTTGGAGGAGCAGTACTTC. Translated: CASSPVPPLEEQYF.

This clonotype appeared a few times. The V call is TRBV6-2 or TRBV6-3, the J call TRBJ2-4; D is undetermined. V dropped 0 bases and J dropped 3 bases, with 6 bases sitting between them. This CDR3 region has 14 residues. Germline V gene sequence: CDR1 MNHEY, CDR2 SVGEGT. The CDR3 spells CASSYSDGKNIQYF. The CDR3 nucleotides are TGTGCCAGCAGTTACTCGGATGGCAAAAACATTCAGTACTTC.

This clonotype was seen only a few times. The junction and the germline gene differ at one end; a read error may be behind it. J is TRBJ2-7 and V is TRBV28; 7 bases match TRBD2. The CDR3 consists of 15 residues. Germline V gene data show CDR1 as MDHEN and CDR2 as SYDVKM. The CDR3 region is CASSSLGDYSHEQYF. The CDR3 DNA reads TGTGCCAGCAGTTCCCTCGGGGACTACTCCCACGAGCAGTACTTC.

The CDR3 reads CASIRGKRPGDGYTF. The CDR3 DNA follows: TGTGCCAGCATACGAGGGAAGCGCCCCGGCGATGGCTACACCTTC. The J gene is TRBJ1-2, the V gene TRBV25-1, with D unresolved. Trimming took off 7 bases at V and 6 bases at J, with 21 bases between the two ends. Germline CDR1 MGHDK, CDR2 SYGVNS. The CDR3 runs to 15 residues.